The rows below give T cell receptor beta chains drawn from one sample of a study of T-cell memory formation after mild COVID-19. TCRdb re-called the 5' RACE reads through MiXCR, storing one row per CDR3 protein. The sample comprises around 250,000 distinct CDR3 sequences, 9.4% of which are singletons, and around 20% rests with the top ten. Sequences were obtained from PBMCs or a T cell subset sorted from them (not recorded which). The receptors were gathered from a man between 18 and 35 years old who had mild COVID-19 (a few samples of this study predate the infection). Cell type and time point are not known. Each CDR3 is given with its conserved first and last residue. The order of the fields is CDR3 DNA, CDR3 protein, V gene, J gene, clone size, D gene. D genes are given only for firm matches. Only part of the rows carry a size: once, few, many, or a class if the clone is expanded.

CDR3nt: TGTGCCTGGAGTTACAGGGGGCGTCTCTATGGCTACACCTTC; CDR3aa: CAWSYRGRLYGYTF; v_gene: TRBV30; j_gene: TRBJ1-2; abundance: -; d_gene: TRBD1
CDR3nt: TGCAGTGTGGGTCCCCGGACTAGCGACTACGAGCAGTACTTC; CDR3aa: CSVGPRTSDYEQYF; v_gene: TRBV20-1; j_gene: TRBJ2-7; abundance: -; d_gene: TRBD2
CDR3nt: TGTGCCAGCACCCCCTCAGTGTGGGGATCGTACGAGCAGTACTTC; CDR3aa: CASTPSVWGSYEQYF; v_gene: TRBV5-6; j_gene: TRBJ2-7; abundance: few; d_gene: -
CDR3nt: TGCGCCAGCAGCATAGGGACTAGCGACGGAAACAATGAGCAGTTCTTC; CDR3aa: CASSIGTSDGNNEQFF; v_gene: TRBV5-1; j_gene: TRBJ2-1; abundance: few; d_gene: TRBD2
CDR3nt: TGTGCCAGCAGTGAGACCCCGACCGGCCCAGATACGCAGTATTTT; CDR3aa: CASSETPTGPDTQYF; v_gene: TRBV2; j_gene: TRBJ2-3; abundance: -; d_gene: -
CDR3nt: TGTGCCAGCAGGCGGAACTCTGGGGCCAACGTCCTGACTTTC; CDR3aa: CASRRNSGANVLTF; v_gene: TRBV7-9; j_gene: TRBJ2-6; abundance: -; d_gene: -
CDR3nt: TGTGCCAGCAGTCTCCGAGGGGGGTCTGAAAAACTGTTTTTT; CDR3aa: CASSLRGGSEKLFF; v_gene: TRBV11-2; j_gene: TRBJ1-4; abundance: -; d_gene: -
CDR3nt: TGTGCCCAACAGGGGAACACCGGGGAGCTGTTTTTT; CDR3aa: CAQQGNTGELFF; v_gene: TRBV7-9; j_gene: TRBJ2-2; abundance: -; d_gene: -
CDR3nt: TGTGCCAGCAGAGGTGGGGGACCGATGACTGAAGCTTTCTTT; CDR3aa: CASRGGGPMTEAFF; v_gene: TRBV12-3/TRBV12-4; j_gene: TRBJ1-1; abundance: few; d_gene: -
CDR3nt: TGTGCCAGCAGTCTAGACGGCAACTACGAGCAGTACTTC; CDR3aa: CASSLDGNYEQYF; v_gene: TRBV6-5; j_gene: TRBJ2-7; abundance: few; d_gene: -
CDR3nt: TGCGCCAGCAGCTTCTCCGGGACAGGGGCGACGTCTGGAAACACCATATATTTT; CDR3aa: CASSFSGTGATSGNTIYF; v_gene: TRBV5-1; j_gene: TRBJ1-3; abundance: -; d_gene: TRBD1
CDR3nt: TGCAGTGCTCGGAGCTTCGGGACAGGACCCAATCAGCCCCAGCATTTT; CDR3aa: CSARSFGTGPNQPQHF; v_gene: TRBV20-1; j_gene: TRBJ1-5; abundance: -; d_gene: TRBD1
CDR3nt: TGCGCCAGCAGCCAAGAGACTAGCGGCCAAGAGACCCAGTACTTC; CDR3aa: CASSQETSGQETQYF; v_gene: TRBV4-1; j_gene: TRBJ2-5; abundance: many; d_gene: TRBD2
CDR3nt: TGTGCCAGCAGTGACAACAGGGCCGGCTACACCTTC; CDR3aa: CASSDNRAGYTF; v_gene: TRBV6-6; j_gene: TRBJ1-2; abundance: -; d_gene: -
CDR3nt: TGTGCCAGCAGACTCTCAGGGGGGGGCACAGATACGCAGTATTTT; CDR3aa: CASRLSGGGTDTQYF; v_gene: TRBV7-3; j_gene: TRBJ2-3; abundance: -; d_gene: -
CDR3nt: TGTGCCAGCAGCCCCGGGGACACCGGGGAGCTGTTTTTT; CDR3aa: CASSPGDTGELFF; v_gene: TRBV11-3; j_gene: TRBJ2-2; abundance: few; d_gene: -
CDR3nt: TGTGCCAGCAGCTTAGAGTCCGGGGTCCGTGGCTACACCTTC; CDR3aa: CASSLESGVRGYTF; v_gene: TRBV7-2; j_gene: TRBJ1-2; abundance: many; d_gene: -
CDR3nt: TGTGCCAGCAGTTACTATAGCGGCCAGACCCAGTACTTC; CDR3aa: CASSYYSGQTQYF; v_gene: TRBV6-5; j_gene: TRBJ2-5; abundance: few; d_gene: -
CDR3nt: TGTGCCAGCAGGGGCCAGTCCTCTGGGGCCAACGTCCTGACTTTC; CDR3aa: CASRGQSSGANVLTF; v_gene: TRBV6-5; j_gene: TRBJ2-6; abundance: few; d_gene: -
CDR3nt: TGTGCCAGCAGTTATCGGTTTCGGACGGGACAGGGCCCTCGTGGTGAGCAGTTCTTC; CDR3aa: CASSYRFRTGQGPRGEQFF; v_gene: TRBV6-2/TRBV6-3; j_gene: TRBJ2-1; abundance: many; d_gene: TRBD1
CDR3nt: TGTGCCAGCAGCGTAGGGGCGGGGGGGCTGAATACGCAGTATTTT; CDR3aa: CASSVGAGGLNTQYF; v_gene: TRBV9; j_gene: TRBJ2-3; abundance: few; d_gene: TRBD2
CDR3nt: TGTGCCAGCAGTACGGTACTAACGTACCAAGAGACCCAGTACTTC; CDR3aa: CASSTVLTYQETQYF; v_gene: TRBV12-3/TRBV12-4; j_gene: TRBJ2-5; abundance: few; d_gene: -
CDR3nt: TGTGCCAGCAGCCGGGAGGGGGCGACAGATACGCAGTATTTT; CDR3aa: CASSREGATDTQYF; v_gene: TRBV3-1; j_gene: TRBJ2-3; abundance: few; d_gene: -
CDR3nt: TGTGCCAGCAGCCTGCAGCGGGGTCAAGAGACCCAGTACTTC; CDR3aa: CASSLQRGQETQYF; v_gene: TRBV7-2; j_gene: TRBJ2-5; abundance: few; d_gene: TRBD2
CDR3nt: TGTGCCAGCAGTTTATTACCCCCCGGGGAGCTGTTTTTT; CDR3aa: CASSLLPPGELFF; v_gene: TRBV28; j_gene: TRBJ2-2; abundance: few; d_gene: -
CDR3nt: TGTGCCAGCAGAAGGACAGAGGGACCCTACGAGCAGTACTTC; CDR3aa: CASRRTEGPYEQYF; v_gene: TRBV7-2; j_gene: TRBJ2-7; abundance: many; d_gene: -
CDR3nt: TGTGCCAGCAGCCAGAGACGGACGACGAACTATGGCTACACCTTC; CDR3aa: CASSQRRTTNYGYTF; v_gene: TRBV27; j_gene: TRBJ1-2; abundance: once; d_gene: -
CDR3nt: TGTGCCAGCAGACGGAGTGACACCGGGGAGCTGTTTTTT; CDR3aa: CASRRSDTGELFF; v_gene: TRBV28; j_gene: TRBJ2-2; abundance: -; d_gene: -
CDR3nt: TGCGCCAGCAGCCTCGCCCCACAGGATAAGCATGAAAAACTGTTTTTT; CDR3aa: CASSLAPQDKHEKLFF; v_gene: TRBV4-1; j_gene: TRBJ1-4; abundance: -; d_gene: -
CDR3nt: TGCAGCGTTGAAGGGTCAGACAATTCCCGGGACTACGAGCAGTACTTC; CDR3aa: CSVEGSDNSRDYEQYF; v_gene: TRBV29-1; j_gene: TRBJ2-7; abundance: -; d_gene: -
CDR3nt: TGCGCCAGCAGCAGTCTACAGGGAAGAGGTGAAAAACTGTTTTTT; CDR3aa: CASSSLQGRGEKLFF; v_gene: TRBV5-1; j_gene: TRBJ1-4; abundance: few; d_gene: -
CDR3nt: TGTGCCAGCAGCCCGTGGACAGGATCTTATGGCTACACCTTC; CDR3aa: CASSPWTGSYGYTF; v_gene: TRBV7-9; j_gene: TRBJ1-2; abundance: many; d_gene: TRBD1
CDR3nt: TGTGCCAGCAGCTTACGCGGGGATAACTACAATGAGCAGTTCTTC; CDR3aa: CASSLRGDNYNEQFF; v_gene: TRBV7-8; j_gene: TRBJ2-1; abundance: few; d_gene: -
CDR3nt: TGTGCCAGCAGCTCAAGGACAGGAAGCGAGCAGTACTTC; CDR3aa: CASSSRTGSEQYF; v_gene: TRBV9; j_gene: TRBJ2-7; abundance: -; d_gene: TRBD1
CDR3nt: TGTGCCAGCAGCTCTCGTCCCGGGGAGCTGTTTTTT; CDR3aa: CASSSRPGELFF; v_gene: TRBV11-2; j_gene: TRBJ2-2; abundance: many; d_gene: -
CDR3nt: TGCGCCAGCAGCCAAGATCGGAGAGGGGCAACTAATGAAAAACTGTTTTTT; CDR3aa: CASSQDRRGATNEKLFF; v_gene: TRBV4-3; j_gene: TRBJ1-4; abundance: -; d_gene: -
CDR3nt: TGTGCCAGCAGCGCCGGACTAGCGGATACGCAGTATTTT; CDR3aa: CASSAGLADTQYF; v_gene: TRBV7-3; j_gene: TRBJ2-3; abundance: -; d_gene: TRBD2
CDR3nt: TGCAGTGCTAGAGGACCCCGGGGGACCCAGTACTTC; CDR3aa: CSARGPRGTQYF; v_gene: TRBV20-1; j_gene: TRBJ2-5; abundance: few; d_gene: -
CDR3nt: TGCGCCAGCAGTGAACGAACAGGGGAGCTGTTTTTT; CDR3aa: CASSERTGELFF; v_gene: TRBV10-2; j_gene: TRBJ2-2; abundance: many; d_gene: -
CDR3nt: TGTGCCAGCAGGACAGGGGGGGCCGGTGAAAAACTGTTTTTT; CDR3aa: CASRTGGAGEKLFF; v_gene: TRBV6-5; j_gene: TRBJ1-4; abundance: few; d_gene: TRBD1
CDR3nt: TGTGCCAGCAGGAAAGGGGCCCTCGGTGAAAAACTGTTTTTT; CDR3aa: CASRKGALGEKLFF; v_gene: TRBV7-2; j_gene: TRBJ1-4; abundance: -; d_gene: -
CDR3nt: TGCGCCAGCAGCTTGTCCCTAGCGGGGATCACAGATACGCAGTATTTT; CDR3aa: CASSLSLAGITDTQYF; v_gene: TRBV5-1; j_gene: TRBJ2-3; abundance: -; d_gene: TRBD2
CDR3nt: TGTGCCAGCAGAACACTAGCGGGGGGCTACGAGCAGTACTTC; CDR3aa: CASRTLAGGYEQYF; v_gene: TRBV2; j_gene: TRBJ2-7; abundance: few; d_gene: TRBD2
CDR3nt: TGTGCCAGTAGTTCGGTAAAAACCGGCCAAGAGACCCAGTACTTC; CDR3aa: CASSSVKTGQETQYF; v_gene: TRBV19; j_gene: TRBJ2-5; abundance: few; d_gene: -
CDR3nt: TGTGCCAGCGCTTCTATGCAGGCGGACCAAGAGACCCAGTACTTC; CDR3aa: CASASMQADQETQYF; v_gene: TRBV24-1; j_gene: TRBJ2-5; abundance: few; d_gene: -
CDR3nt: TGTGCCAGCAGCCACGGGGGACGCGCTTACGAGTATTTT; CDR3aa: CASSHGGRAYEYF; v_gene: TRBV27; j_gene: TRBJ2-3; abundance: -; d_gene: -
CDR3nt: TGTGCCAGCAGTTCTACACAGACTAGCGACACGCAGTATTTT; CDR3aa: CASSSTQTSDTQYF; v_gene: TRBV7-2; j_gene: TRBJ2-3; abundance: -; d_gene: TRBD2
CDR3nt: TGTGCCAGCAGCGAGGCTCGCGCCCTGTACTTC; CDR3aa: CASSEARALYF; v_gene: TRBV12-3/TRBV12-4; j_gene: TRBJ2-5; abundance: few; d_gene: -
CDR3nt: TGTGCCTCAGGTGTGGGCGGGTTCGATGGCTACACCTTC; CDR3aa: CASGVGGFDGYTF; v_gene: TRBV19; j_gene: TRBJ1-2; abundance: many; d_gene: -
CDR3nt: TGTGCCACCGAAGGGGGGAACACTGAAGCTTTCTTT; CDR3aa: CATEGGNTEAFF; v_gene: TRBV24-1; j_gene: TRBJ1-1; abundance: -; d_gene: -